The 32 T cell receptor beta chains presented below share a single source sample, sequenced in a study of blood T cell repertoires in COVID-19. Libraries were prepared by immunoSEQ multiplex PCR; TCRdb keeps only in-frame clonotypes and omits some of them. The table lists 70,000 to 100,000 clones, nearly 90% of them singletons. The sequencing input was peripheral blood. The receptors here all came from an elderly woman with active or convalescent COVID-19.

The rearrangement uses TRBV28 and TRBJ1-6; D not certain. Trimming cost V 6 bases and J 8 bases, with 8 bases left between them. The CDR3 is 12 amino acids. In germline, CDR1 is MDHEN, CDR2 SYDVKM. Here the CDR3 DNA reads TGTGCCAGCAGAGCTACCGATTCACCCCTCCACTTT. Its protein product is CASRATDSPLHF.

This chain links TRBV24-1 with TRBJ2-3; 9 nucleotides match TRBD2. CDR3 size: 15 residues. Trimming removed 3 bases from V and 3 bases from J; junction bases left unmatched: 3. Germline values: CDR1 KGHDR, CDR2 SFDVKD. CDR3 nucleotides: TGTGCCACCAGTGATGCTAGCGGGACAACAGATACGCAGTATTTT. It is translated as CATSDASGTTDTQYF.

The chain uses TRBV5-1 and TRBJ2-1; 9 bases align to TRBD2. The CDR3 runs to 15 residues. CDR1 SGHRS and CDR2 YFSETQ come from the germline V gene. After removal of 4 bases from V and 1 base from J, the junction contained 3 bases not matched to a gene. This CDR3 reads CASSQAGGSYNEQFF. CDR3 nucleotides: TGCGCCAGCAGCCAAGCGGGAGGTTCCTACAATGAGCAGTTCTTC.

V is TRBV19 and J is TRBJ2-5; perhaps TRBD1 as D (6 bases). This CDR3 has 16 amino acids. Germline V gene sequence: CDR1 LNHDA, CDR2 SQIVND (reference sequence). Deletions cut 1 base from V and 2 bases from J, with 14 bases between. The CDR3 region is CASSIARTELQETQYF. CDR3 DNA sequence: TGTGCCAGTAGTATAGCGCGGACAGAACTTCAAGAGACCCAGTACTTC.

V gene TRBV9 combines with J gene TRBJ1-4, with D perhaps matching TRBD1 (6 bases). Deletions cut 4 bases from V and 7 bases from J, with 14 bases between. From germline, CDR1 is SGDLS and CDR2 YYNGEE. The CDR3 contains 14 residues. The CDR3, as DNA: TGTGCCAGCAGCCCCCGGGACAATGTTGAAAAACTGTTTTTT. It yields the protein CASSPRDNVEKLFF. The whole variable domain, filled in from reference TRBV9 and TRBJ1-4, reads DSGVTQTPKHLITATGQRVTLRCSPRSGDLSVYWYQQSLDQGLQFLIQYYNGEERAKGNILERFSAQQFPDLHSELNLSSLELGDSALYFCASSPRDNVEKLFFGSGTQLSVL.

Written as DNA, the CDR3 is TGTGCCAGCGGGGGGGACGGAAGAACAGATACGCAGTATTTT. Amino acids: CASGGDGRTDTQYF. V usage is TRBV19 and J usage is TRBJ2-3; 8 bases map to TRBD2. Germline V CDR1 and CDR2: LNHDA, SQIVND (reference sequence). There are 14 residues in the CDR3. J lost 3 bases, V lost 9 bases, and 8 bases had no gene match.

This sequence joins TRBV7-2 and TRBJ1-1; D is undetermined. From germline, CDR1 is SGHTA and CDR2 FQGNSA. Trimming left V 5 bases short and J 3 bases short, with 13 bases between. This CDR3 comprises 14 residues. CDR3 loop: CASSPWWEDTEAFF. The CDR3 DNA sequence: TGTGCCAGCAGCCCGTGGTGGGAGGACACTGAAGCTTTCTTT.

The rearrangement uses TRBV7-8 and TRBJ2-7, with 12 bases lining up with TRBD2. This CDR3 spans 15 amino acids. Trimming took 5 bases from V and 3 from J; bases not matched to a gene: 5. The germline V gene has CDR1 SGHVS and CDR2 FQNEAQ. CDR3 coding DNA: TGTGCCAGCAGCCTCTCTAGCGGGAGGGACTACGAGCAGTACTTC. Amino acid sequence: CASSLSSGRDYEQYF.

CDR3 protein: CAISESGGIETF. In DNA form, the CDR3 reads TGTGCCATCAGTGAGTCGGGAGGGATTGAGACCTTC. The V gene is TRBV10-3, the J gene TRBJ1-2; D is ambiguous. The germline V gene has CDR1 ENHRY and CDR2 SYGVKD. V lost 0 bases and J 14 bases, leaving 13 bases between the germline ends. The length of the CDR3 is 12 residues.

This clone was recorded only once. V usage is TRBV18 and J usage is TRBJ1-5; tentatively, D is TRBD1 (5 bases). The CDR3 loop spans 14 amino acids. Germline assignment: CDR1 KGHSH and CDR2 LQKENI. Trimming cost V 6 bases and J 5 bases, with 14 bases left between them. The CDR3 nucleotides are TGTGCCAGCTCTTCGGAGGGGAGTTATCAGCCCCAGCATTTT. Translating gives CASSSEGSYQPQHF.

This chain connects TRBV27 to TRBJ1-4; the match to TRBD1 covers 8 bases. The CDR3 length is 15 residues. Trimming took 6 bases from V and 10 from J; bases not matched to a gene: 13. Germline assignment: CDR1 MNHEY and CDR2 SMNVEV (reference sequence). The CDR3 protein is CASSTRQGWRGKLFF. CDR3 DNA sequence: TGTGCCAGCAGCACCCGACAGGGGTGGCGGGGAAAACTGTTTTTT. Full variable domain (missing parts from reference TRBV27 and TRBJ1-4): EAQVTQNPRYLITVTGKKLTVTCSQNMNHEYMSWYRQDPGLGLRQIYYSMNVEVTDKGDVPEGYKVSRKEKRNFPLILESPSPNQTSLYFCASSTRQGWRGKLFFGSGTQLSVL.

This rearrangement joins TRBV7-9 to TRBJ1-1; D perhaps matches TRBD1 (5 bases). CDR1 SEHNR and CDR2 FQNEAQ come from the germline V gene (reference sequence). This CDR3 is 13 amino acids long. V lost 5 bases to trimming and J lost 1 base, with 8 bases between them. CDR3 DNA: TGTGCCAGCAGCCCCGGACAGAACACTGAAGCTTTCTTT. Its protein product is CASSPGQNTEAFF. Together with reference TRBV7-9 and TRBJ1-1, the CDR3 gives the full variable domain: DTGVSQNPRHKITKRGQNVTFRCDPISEHNRLYWYRQTLGQGPEFLTYFQNEAQLEKSRLLSDRFSAERPKGSFSTLEIQRTEQGDSAMYLCASSPGQNTEAFFGQGTRLTVV.

This clone was recorded a few times. V and J are TRBV7-3 and TRBJ2-2; D is unclear. CDR3 length equals 12 residues. V was clipped by 0 bases and J by 7 bases, with 3 bases between them. The germline V gene encodes CDR1 SGHTA and CDR2 FQGTGA. CDR3 coding DNA: TGTGCCAGCAGCTTAACGTACGGGGAGCTGTTTTTT. Encoded protein: CASSLTYGELFF.

The chain links TRBV27 to TRBJ1-2; a weak D match, TRBD1 (6 bases). V lost 8 bases and J lost 8, with 18 bases in between. CDR3 length equals 13 residues. Germline V gene data show CDR1 as MNHEY and CDR2 as SMNVEV (reference sequence). The CDR3 region has the DNA TGTGCCAGCGCAGGGGTCTCCTTTTACGGCTACACCTTC. This translates into CASAGVSFYGYTF.

The chain recombines TRBV6-5 with TRBJ1-2; 9 bases fit TRBD1. Germline V gene sequence: CDR1 MNHEY, CDR2 SVGAGI. This CDR3 spans 12 amino acids. J lost 8 bases, V lost 10 bases, and 8 bases had no gene match. Written as DNA, the CDR3 is TGTGCCACCACCCCCGGGACAGGGGGCTACACCTTC. This codes for CATTPGTGGYTF.

In its sample, this clone was seen once. The rearrangement links TRBV5-1 to TRBJ2-3; 10 nucleotides align to TRBD2. CDR1 and CDR2 from the germline V gene are SGHRS and YFSETQ. The CDR3 spans 17 residues. V was pared by 1 base and J by 1 base, with 6 bases of the junction left unmatched. In nucleotides, the CDR3 is TGCGCCAGCAGCTTGAAGCGGGAGGGTTTTGGCACAGATACGCAGTATTTT. Protein product: CASSLKREGFGTDTQYF.

The chain has TRBV6-1 and TRBJ1-3; 7 positions match TRBD1. The CDR3 is made up of 18 amino acids. CDR1 and CDR2 (germline): MNHNS, SASEGT. The ends lost 8 bases at V and 3 bases at J; junction bases unmatched: 19. DNA of the CDR3: TGTGCCAGCGCTGAAGGGGGGGCAACGACAGGGAGTGGAAACACCATATATTTT. Protein sequence: CASAEGGATTGSGNTIYF.

This clone appeared once. The rearrangement uses TRBV9 and TRBJ2-1, with 8 bases matching TRBD2. The CDR3 consists of 15 residues. Trimming at V came to 1 base and at J to 7 bases, leaving 7 bases not matched to a gene. CDR1 and CDR2 from the germline V gene are SGDLS and YYNGEE. CDR3 coding DNA: TGTGCCAGCAGCGTATCGGCGGGAGGTTGGAATGAGCAGTTCTTC. This translates into CASSVSAGGWNEQFF.

The chain carries TRBV12-5 and TRBJ2-2, with TRBD1 identical over 8 bases. The V gene's germline CDR1 is LGHNT and CDR2 FRNRAP. V trimming: 1 base; J trimming: 6 bases; junction bases outside the gene matches: 1. The CDR3 is made up of 14 amino acids. The CDR3 spells CASGLDRGAGELFF. The CDR3 coding sequence is TGTGCTAGTGGTTTGGACAGGGGGGCCGGGGAGCTGTTTTTT.

This chain uses TRBV19 with TRBJ2-7, with D perhaps TRBD2 (6 bases). The CDR3 spans 15 residues. Germline loops: CDR1 LNHDA, CDR2 SQIVND (reference sequence). With 5 bases removed from V and 2 bases from J, the gap between germline ends came to 16 bases. Written as DNA, the CDR3 is TGTGCCAGTAGTCTCCCGGGAGCCTTCGCCTACGAGCAGTACTTC. Amino acids: CASSLPGAFAYEQYF.

The chain carries TRBV2 and TRBJ1-1; 10 bases line up with TRBD1. The J segment lost 10 bases and the V segment lost 5 bases, leaving 7 bases of the junction unmatched. This CDR3 region has 13 residues. The germline CDR1 and CDR2 sequences are SNHLY and FYNNEI. The CDR3: CASSTRQGAGAFF. In DNA, the CDR3 is TGTGCCAGCAGTACTCGACAGGGGGCAGGAGCTTTCTTT.

CDR3 sequence: CASSVTGSEQYF. CDR3 nucleotides: TGTGCCAGCAGCGTTACAGGGAGCGAGCAGTACTTC. This chain joins TRBV11-3 and TRBJ2-7, with D tentatively TRBD1 (6 bases). This CDR3 is 12 amino acids long. Trimming pared 5 bases from V and 6 bases from J, leaving 11 bases between. Per germline, CDR1 SGHNT and CDR2 YENEEA.

The rearrangement uses TRBV28 and TRBJ1-3, with 9 bases fitting TRBD1. The CDR3 is 16 residues long. Trimming removed 2 bases from V and 3 bases from J; junction bases left unmatched: 5. Germline loops: CDR1 MDHEN, CDR2 SYDVKM. The CDR3 DNA sequence: TGTGCCAGCAGTTTAGGGGACAGGGCGTTTGGAAACACCATATATTTT. Translating it yields CASSLGDRAFGNTIYF.

This rearrangement joins TRBV28 to TRBJ1-3, with 8 bases that match TRBD1. The CDR3 has 16 amino acids. CDR1 is MDHEN, CDR2 SYDVKM, per germline. V trimming: 6 bases; J trimming: 3 bases; junction bases outside the gene matches: 10. The CDR3 protein is CASRLGAGGRGNTIYF. In DNA form, the CDR3 reads TGTGCCAGCAGACTAGGAGCAGGGGGCCGTGGAAACACCATATATTTT.

The chain joins TRBV7-3 to TRBJ2-1; possible D gene TRBD2, 7 bases. In germline, CDR1 is SGHTA, CDR2 FQGTGA. This CDR3 is built from 14 residues. V lost 5 bases and J lost 6, with 14 bases in between. In DNA form, the CDR3 reads TGTGCCAGCAGCCCACAGGGCGGGAGCAATGAGCAGTTCTTC. Residues: CASSPQGGSNEQFF.

The rearrangement links TRBV19 to TRBJ2-6; 8 bases line up with TRBD1. Trimming at V came to 3 bases and at J to 4 bases, leaving 8 bases not matched to a gene. Germline CDR1 LNHDA, CDR2 SQIVND (reference sequence). The CDR3 is made up of 17 amino acids. The CDR3 sequence: CASSMNDRGSGANVLTF. As DNA, the CDR3 is TGTGCCAGTAGTATGAACGACAGGGGCTCCGGGGCCAACGTCCTGACTTTC.

This sequence joins TRBV6-5 and TRBJ1-1; tentatively, D is TRBD1 (5 bases). Germline V CDR1 and CDR2: MNHEY, SVGAGI. The CDR3 consists of 13 residues. Between the trimmed V and J ends, which lost 0 bases and 5 bases, there was a span of 7 bases. The CDR3 coding sequence is TGTGCCAGCAGTTACTCTCAGGGTACTGAAGCTTTCTTT. As protein: CASSYSQGTEAFF.

V and J are TRBV7-2 and TRBJ1-2; no clear D gene. CDR1 is SGHTA and CDR2 is FQGNSA in the germline V gene. V lost 0 bases and J 3 bases, leaving 8 bases between the germline ends. The CDR3 extends over 14 amino acids. In DNA form, the CDR3 reads TGTGCCAGCAGCTTAGCGGCAGTGGACTATGGCTACACCTTC. It translates to CASSLAAVDYGYTF.

J is TRBJ1-6 and V is TRBV28; perhaps TRBD1 as D (6 bases). The germline V gene encodes CDR1 MDHEN and CDR2 SYDVKM. Trimming removed 4 bases from V and 4 bases from J, with 11 bases in between. This CDR3 region has 15 residues. CDR3 sequence reads: CASSSGAVYNSPLHF. CDR3 bases: TGTGCCAGCAGTTCAGGGGCTGTGTATAATTCACCCCTCCACTTT.

The V and J genes are TRBV27 and TRBJ1-1; 8 bases fit TRBD1. The CDR3 sequence is 15 residues long. CDR1 is MNHEY, CDR2 SMNVEV, per germline (reference sequence). V shed 4 bases, J shed 2 bases, and the junction held 6 bases outside the gene matches. The CDR3 region has the DNA TGTGCCAGCAGTTCTAACACAGGGGGAAACACTGAAGCTTTCTTT. Its translation is CASSSNTGGNTEAFF.

In this sample, this clone turned up a few times. V is TRBV7-2 and J is TRBJ1-1; a possible D gene is TRBD1 (5 bases). Trimming took off 7 bases at V and 2 bases at J, with 11 bases between the two ends. The length of the CDR3 is 13 residues. The germline V gene has CDR1 SGHTA and CDR2 FQGNSA. CDR3 in amino acids: CASNPDSNTEAFF. CDR3 in DNA: TGTGCCAGCAACCCAGACAGTAACACTGAAGCTTTCTTT. The complete variable domain, with remaining parts taken from reference TRBV7-2 and TRBJ1-1, reads GAGVSQSPSNKVTEKGKDVELRCDPISGHTALYWYRQSLGQGLEFLIYFQGNSAPDKSGLPSDRFSAERTGGSVSTLTIQRTQQEDSAVYLCASNPDSNTEAFFGQGTRLTVV.

The chain has TRBV6-6 and TRBJ2-1; D might be TRBD1 (5 bases). The CDR3 spans 14 residues. Trimming shortened V by 0 bases and J by 4 bases, and 7 bases separated the two germline ends. From germline, CDR1 is MNHNY and CDR2 SVGAGI (reference sequence). The CDR3 sequence is CASSYSGQYNEQFF. CDR3 nucleotides: TGTGCCAGCAGTTACTCGGGGCAGTACAATGAGCAGTTCTTC.